These 17 T cell receptor beta chains originate from one sample sequenced in a study of cytomegalovirus exposure and HLA in healthy donors. 13 Jbeta primers and 60 Vbeta primers were used for the PCR. Sequenced by immunoSEQ multiplex PCR; TCRdb stores in-frame clones only, minus some. The sample holds more than 95,000 clones, 65% to 75% seen once. The source material was PBMCs. These receptors were collected from a man aged 40-49 years in good health and CMV-seropositive.

CDR3 sequence: CASSPGTSWDNEQFF. CDR3 nucleotide sequence: TGTGCCAGCAGCCCCGGGACTAGTTGGGACAATGAGCAGTTCTTC. The chain is built from TRBV4-2 and TRBJ2-1; 8 nucleotides match TRBD2. The CDR3 consists of 15 residues. Germline V gives CDR1 LGHNA, CDR2 YNFKEQ. V trimming: 4 bases; J trimming: 5 bases; junction bases outside the gene matches: 7.

J is TRBJ1-5 and V is TRBV6-4; TRBD1 aligns across 7 bases. The germline V gene has CDR1 MRHNA and CDR2 SNTAGT. V trimming: 8 bases; J trimming: 0 bases; junction bases outside the gene matches: 10. The CDR3 spans 16 residues. CDR3 DNA: TGTGCCAGCTTTAGGACAGGAACGTATAGCAATCAGCCCCAGCATTTT. This sequence encodes CASFRTGTYSNQPQHF.

The chain combines TRBV19 with TRBJ1-5; 7 bases align to TRBD1. Germline assignment: CDR1 LNHDA and CDR2 SQIVND (reference sequence). The CDR3 has 15 residues. J lost 0 bases, V lost 6 bases, and 5 bases had no gene match. The CDR3 is CASSLDRDSNQPQHF. The CDR3 DNA is TGTGCCAGTAGCCTAGACAGGGATAGCAATCAGCCCCAGCATTTT.

The chain uses TRBV7-2 and TRBJ2-7; 10 bases map to TRBD2. Looked up from germline, CDR1 is SGHTA and CDR2 is FQGNSA. With 9 bases clipped from V and 5 bases from J, the junction kept 7 bases outside the gene matches. This CDR3 is 13 amino acids long. The CDR3 spells CASRLAGIDEQYF. CDR3 coding DNA: TGTGCCAGTAGACTAGCGGGTATCGACGAGCAGTACTTC.

J is TRBJ1-1 and V is TRBV7-9; no firm D call. The ends were cut back, 4 bases at V and 1 base at J, with 10 bases in the middle. CDR1 and CDR2 (germline): SEHNR, FQNEAQ (reference sequence). The CDR3 length is 14 residues. CDR3 nucleotide sequence: TGTGCCAGCAGCTCCGGGAGGGAGAACACTGAAGCTTTCTTT. Protein sequence: CASSSGRENTEAFF.

This rearrangement joins TRBV2 to TRBJ1-2; 9 nucleotides align to TRBD1. Looked up from germline, CDR1 is SNHLY and CDR2 is FYNNEI. The V segment lost 6 bases and the J segment 6 bases; nucleotides outside the gene matches: 2. This CDR3 spans 12 amino acids. CDR3 bases: TGTGCCAGCAGCCGGACAGGGGATGGCTACACCTTC. Amino acid sequence: CASSRTGDGYTF. Full variable domain (missing parts from reference TRBV2 and TRBJ1-2): EPEVTQTPSHQVTQMGQEVILRCVPISNHLYFYWYRQILGQKVEFLVSFYNNEISEKSEIFDDQFSVERPDGSNFTLKIRSTKLEDSAMYFCASSRTGDGYTFGSGTRLTVV.

In its sample, this clone was seen once. The V and J genes are TRBV13 and TRBJ2-2, with TRBD1 as a possible D gene (6 bases). Germline lookup yields CDR1 PRHDT and CDR2 FYEKMQ (reference sequence). Deletions cut 3 bases from V and 6 bases from J, with 11 bases between. This CDR3 region has 14 residues. The CDR3 DNA sequence: TGTGCCAGCAGCTTCCCACAGGGAGCCGGGGAGCTGTTTTTT. Its protein product is CASSFPQGAGELFF.

V usage is TRBV19 and J usage is TRBJ1-5; no clear D. CDR1 is LNHDA, CDR2 SQIVND, per germline (reference sequence). This CDR3 has 17 amino acids. V was clipped by 2 bases and J by 1 base, with 15 bases between them. The CDR3 sequence: CASSISRAFGSNQPQHF. The CDR3 DNA reads as TGTGCCAGTAGTATATCTCGAGCGTTCGGAAGCAATCAGCCCCAGCATTTT.

V usage is TRBV6-5 and J usage is TRBJ1-1; D remains unclear. The CDR3 sequence is 14 residues long. Germline CDR1 MNHEY, CDR2 SVGAGI. Deletions cut 6 bases from V and 0 bases from J, with 11 bases between. This chain's CDR3 is CASSLALMNTEAFF. The CDR3 DNA is TGTGCCAGCAGCTTAGCCCTCATGAACACTGAAGCTTTCTTT.

This clone is a singleton in its sample. One end of the junction varies from germline; a read error may be responsible. Distinct nucleotide sequences in the sample also encode this CDR3. The chain carries TRBV5-4 and TRBJ2-2, with TRBD1 matching over 7 bases. CDR3 size: 15 residues. Per the germline V gene, CDR1 is SGHNT and CDR2 is YYREEE (reference sequence). The CDR3 DNA sequence: TGCGCCAGCAGCGTGGGACAGAGAAACACCGGGGAGCTGTTTTTT. It is translated as CASSVGQRNTGELFF.

This chain joins TRBV7-9 and TRBJ1-1; TRBD1 matches at 7 bases. Germline trimming cut 5 bases from V and 6 bases from J; bases unmatched to any gene: 9. This CDR3 is 14 amino acids long. The germline V gene encodes CDR1 SEHNR and CDR2 FQNEAQ (reference sequence). The CDR3 sequence: CASSPLTGWAEAFF. The CDR3 nucleotides read TGTGCCAGCAGCCCACTGACAGGGTGGGCTGAAGCTTTCTTT.

The J gene is TRBJ2-2, the V gene TRBV9, with 9 bases identical to TRBD1. The ends lost 4 bases at V and 3 bases at J; junction bases unmatched: 4. The CDR3 has 15 amino acids. Germline CDR1 and CDR2: SGDLS and YYNGEE. For the CDR3, the DNA is TGTGCCAGCAGCTTGTGGACAGGGGACACCGGGGAGCTGTTTTTT. This translates into CASSLWTGDTGELFF.

The rearrangement uses TRBV10-2 and TRBJ1-4; possible D gene TRBD1, 5 bases. The germline gives CDR1 WSHSY, CDR2 SAAADI. Between the trimmed V and J ends, which lost 3 bases and 6 bases, there was a span of 8 bases. The CDR3 runs to 13 residues. The chain's CDR3 is CASSEKGDEKLFF. In DNA form, the CDR3 reads TGCGCCAGCAGTGAAAAAGGGGATGAAAAACTGTTTTTT.

The chain has TRBV6-5 and TRBJ2-1, with TRBD2 identical over 11 bases. Germline CDR1 is MNHEY and CDR2 is SVGAGI. V dropped 6 bases and J dropped 10; count of bases not matched to a gene: 8. This CDR3 comprises 14 residues. The CDR3 loop reads CASSLGLADDEQFF. In DNA, the CDR3 is TGTGCCAGCAGCTTGGGACTAGCGGACGACGAGCAGTTCTTC.

By share of the sample, this clone is large. The chain carries TRBV29-1 and TRBJ2-3, with 7 bases matching TRBD2. Germline-derived CDR1 and CDR2 are SQVTM and ANQGSEA. The V gene end was trimmed by 7 bases and the J gene end by 2 bases; junction bases not matched to a gene: 6. The CDR3 loop spans 13 amino acids. The CDR3 region has the DNA TGCAGCGCCCAGCGGGGAAACACAGATACGCAGTATTTT. As protein: CSAQRGNTDTQYF.

This CDR3 is CASSLNFANTGELFF. CDR3 in DNA: TGCGCCAGCAGCTTGAACTTCGCGAACACCGGGGAGCTGTTTTTT. The chain is built from TRBV5-1 and TRBJ2-2; D not certain. CDR3 length equals 15 residues. Trimming took off 1 base at V and 0 bases at J, with 7 bases between the two ends. Germline V CDR1 and CDR2: SGHRS, YFSETQ.

CDR3 DNA: TGCGCCAGCAGTGAAATGGCACGTATCGAGCAGTACTTC. This translates into CASSEMARIEQYF. The J gene is TRBJ2-7, the V gene TRBV10-2; D unclear. The CDR3 has 13 amino acids. Germline V CDR1 and CDR2: WSHSY, SAAADI. V was shortened by 3 bases and J by 6 bases, with 12 bases between the two germline ends.